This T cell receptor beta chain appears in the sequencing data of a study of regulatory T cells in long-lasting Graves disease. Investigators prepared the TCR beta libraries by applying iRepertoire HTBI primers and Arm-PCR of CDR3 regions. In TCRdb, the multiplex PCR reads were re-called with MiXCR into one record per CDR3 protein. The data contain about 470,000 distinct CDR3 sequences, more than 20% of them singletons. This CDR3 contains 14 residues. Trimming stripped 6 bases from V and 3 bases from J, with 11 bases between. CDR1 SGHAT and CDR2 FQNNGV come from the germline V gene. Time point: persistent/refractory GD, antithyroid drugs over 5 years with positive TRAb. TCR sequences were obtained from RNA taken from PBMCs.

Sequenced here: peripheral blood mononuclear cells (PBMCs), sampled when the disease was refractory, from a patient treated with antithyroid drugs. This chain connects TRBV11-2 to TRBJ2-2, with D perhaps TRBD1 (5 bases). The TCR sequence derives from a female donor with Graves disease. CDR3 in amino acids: CASSSDSDTGELFF. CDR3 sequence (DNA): TGTGCCAGCAGTTCTGACAGCGACACCGGGGAGCTGTTTTTT.